This T cell receptor (beta chain) originates from a study of blood T cell repertoires in COVID-19. In the source study's methods: From reference gene primer amplification, estimates of nucleated cell counts were derived. Sequenced by immunoSEQ multiplex PCR; TCRdb stores in-frame clones only, minus some. D and trimming come from the DNA, and the V and J calls and clone size come from that table. The sample holds 60,000 to 75,000 clones, approximately 85% seen once. V shed 4 bases and J 2 bases; nucleotides not matched to a gene: 3. Germline-derived CDR1 and CDR2 are SEHNR and FQNEAQ (reference sequence). The CDR3 consists of 14 residues.

What was sequenced was peripheral blood. The TCR comes from a woman of 80 years or more with active or convalescent COVID-19. V and J are TRBV7-9 and TRBJ2-7; 9 bases line up with TRBD1. CDR3 DNA: TGTGCCAGCAGCTCCCGGGACAGGGCCTACGAGCAGTACTTC. Its translation is CASSSRDRAYEQYF.